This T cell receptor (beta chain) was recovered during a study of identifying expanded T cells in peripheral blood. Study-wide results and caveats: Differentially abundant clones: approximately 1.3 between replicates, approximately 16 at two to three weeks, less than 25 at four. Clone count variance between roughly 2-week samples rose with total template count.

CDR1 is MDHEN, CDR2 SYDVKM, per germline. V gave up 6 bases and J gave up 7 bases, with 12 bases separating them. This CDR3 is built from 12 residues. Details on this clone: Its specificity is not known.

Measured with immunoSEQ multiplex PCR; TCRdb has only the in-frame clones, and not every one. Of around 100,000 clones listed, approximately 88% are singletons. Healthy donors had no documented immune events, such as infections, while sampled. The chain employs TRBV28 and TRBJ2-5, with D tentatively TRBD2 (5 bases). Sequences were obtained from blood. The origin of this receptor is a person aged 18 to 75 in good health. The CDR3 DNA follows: TGTGCCAGCAGGGACTGGGTGAGGACCCAGTACTTC. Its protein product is CASRDWVRTQYF. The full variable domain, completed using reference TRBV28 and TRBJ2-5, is DVKVTQSSRYLVKRTGEKVFLECVQDMDHENMFWYRQDPGLGLRLIYFSYDVKMKEKGDIPEGYSVSREKKERFSLILESASTNQTSMYLCASRDWVRTQYFGPGTRLLVL.